Below, one T cell receptor beta chain is given with its context. Its target is not known. This CDR3 is 14 amino acids long. Germline CDR1 LNHDA, CDR2 SQIVND (reference sequence). The germline V and J ends were trimmed by 6 bases and 2 bases, with 11 bases remaining between them. Sequencing of DNA taken from cultured CD4+ T cells relied on the Oncomine TCR Beta short-read assay. Someone extracted genomic DNA from cultured CD4+ T cells. TCRdb fed the PCR reads into MiXCR, producing one record per CDR3 protein. The table shows about 10,000 distinct CDR3 sequences, with over 45% occurring only once. The sample is drawn from a study of vaccination and CD4 T cells after COVID-19. Across the study: Each control was exposed to a CEFX pool, an HIV-1 Nef pool, or no peptide at all.

The study's findings and limits: The median proportion of reactive clones detected only post-vaccination in convalescent patients was around 86%.

Treatment noted: roughly 10-day PBMC culture with coronavirus spike peptide pools or control peptides (ViraFEST assay). The source of this sequence is a human donor who had recovered from COVID-19. Sample: CD4+ T cells from blood, cultured in vitro. The chain recombines TRBV19 with TRBJ1-5, with D tentatively TRBD1 (5 bases). The CDR3 DNA follows: TGTGCCAGTAGCCTTATGGGGGGCAATCAGCCCCAGCATTTT. It yields the protein CASSLMGGNQPQHF.